This T cell receptor beta chain stems from a study of blood T cell repertoires in COVID-19. Study as a whole: Specimens from acute and convalescent COVID-19 originated in the United States, Italy and Spain. PBMCs, B-cell-depleted T cells, or T cells provided the cDNA or gDNA that made up the material.

This clone was detected only once. Source study methods: The authors estimated nucleated cell counts from reference gene primer amplification. This table comes from immunoSEQ multiplex PCR, and its TCRdb copy is limited to in-frame clones, with some not included. The DNA gave D and trimming, while V, J and clone size come from that table. The table has roughly 180,000 clones, 82% seen once; the top ten hold 5.2%. The CDR3 is 12 amino acids. V lost 5 bases, J lost 4 bases, and 9 bases lay in between. Germline V CDR1 and CDR2: SGHTA, FQGNSA. This sequence was found in a woman aged 25 to 45 with acute or convalescent COVID-19. Specimen: peripheral blood. The chain couples TRBV7-2 to TRBJ2-7, with no clear D. DNA of the CDR3: TGTGCCAGCAGCCCACGGTTTTACGAGCAGTACTTC. Encoded protein: CASSPRFYEQYF.